This TCR beta chain was captured by sequencing in a study of cytomegalovirus exposure and HLA in healthy donors. Study observations and caveats: Rare TCR sequences predominated, though certain public TCRs were found in many donors.

Repertoires were generated with immunoSEQ multiplex PCR, while TCRdb's copy carries only in-frame clones and drops some. This table holds 300,000 to 400,000 clones, more than 80% found once. Germline CDR1 MNHNS, CDR2 SASEGT. CDR3 length: 14 amino acids. Trimming cost V 7 bases and J 0 bases, with 10 bases left between them. This clone was detected once. Its antigen is currently unknown. The gene calls are TRBV6-1 and TRBJ2-1; D not resolved. The clonotype was recovered from a woman between 18 and 29 years old in good health and CMV-seronegative. The sequenced material came from PBMCs. The CDR3 DNA sequence: TGTGCCAGCAATAGATGGAGCTCCTACAATGAGCAGTTCTTC. Its protein product is CASNRWSSYNEQFF.